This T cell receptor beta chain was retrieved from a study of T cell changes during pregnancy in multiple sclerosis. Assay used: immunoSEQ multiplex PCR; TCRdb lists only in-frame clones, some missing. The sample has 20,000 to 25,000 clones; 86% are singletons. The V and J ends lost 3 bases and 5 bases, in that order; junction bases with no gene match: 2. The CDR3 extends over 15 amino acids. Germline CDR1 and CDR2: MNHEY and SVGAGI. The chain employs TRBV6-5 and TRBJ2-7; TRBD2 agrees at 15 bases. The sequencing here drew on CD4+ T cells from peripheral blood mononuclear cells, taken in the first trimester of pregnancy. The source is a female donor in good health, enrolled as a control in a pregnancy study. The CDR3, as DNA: TGTGCCAGCAGTTATGGACTAGCGGGGGGGCACGAGCAGTACTTC. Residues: CASSYGLAGGHEQYF.